The clone carrying this T cell receptor beta chain has a handful of counts. Its matching antigen is unknown. PCR was performed using 60 Vbeta and 13 Jbeta primers. Assay: immunoSEQ multiplex PCR; the TCRdb copy retains only in-frame clones and omits some. The sample lists under 200,000 clones, around 80% occurring once. This sample was included in a study of cytomegalovirus exposure and HLA in healthy donors. Study overall: Sequencing of roughly 180 million T cells in an earlier analysis found more than 100 million unique TCR beta sequences. Whole-study findings and limits: With further analysis later on, most CMV-associated TCR beta chains appeared HLA-restricted.

Trimming stripped 1 base from V and 10 bases from J, with 23 bases between. Germline V CDR1 and CDR2: MGHDK, SYGVNS. CDR3 length: 17 amino acids. The sequenced material came from PBMCs. The rearrangement links TRBV25-1 to TRBJ2-1, with a tentative D call TRBD2 (6 bases). This receptor was identified in a man in his fifties or sixties in good health and CMV-seropositive. The CDR3, as DNA: TGTGCCAGCAGTGAATGGGAGGTCGGGACGGGTGACGGCGAGCAGTTCTTC. As protein: CASSEWEVGTGDGEQFF.